The T cell receptor (beta chain) described here comes from a study of shared clonotypes between healthy human individuals. The germline gives CDR1 SGHNT, CDR2 YENEEA. CDR3 length: 13 residues. Trimming stripped 3 bases from V and 2 bases from J, with 7 bases between. This clone turned up a few times. Generated by immunoSEQ multiplex PCR, the TCRdb table keeps only in-frame clones and is missing some. The table has about a million clones, 70% to 85% seen once. This TCR was recovered from a young man in good health. The chain couples TRBV11-3 to TRBJ1-1, with TRBD1 as a possible D gene (5 bases). Sequenced material: memory CD4+ T cells sorted from blood. Described subset: CD45RA-negative fraction. The CDR3 spells CASSFGANTEAFF. The CDR3, as DNA: TGTGCCAGCAGCTTCGGGGCCAACACTGAAGCTTTCTTT. Together with reference TRBV11-3 and TRBJ1-1, the CDR3 gives the full variable domain: EAGVVQSPRYKIIEKKQPVAFWCNPISGHNTLYWYLQNLGQGPELLIRYENEEAVDDSQLPKDRFSAERLKGVDSTLKIQPAELGDSAVYLCASSFGANTEAFFGQGTRLTVV.